A single sample is the source of the 6 T cell receptor beta chains below, sequenced in a study of cytomegalovirus exposure and HLA in healthy donors. It was with 60 Vbeta and 13 Jbeta primers that the PCR ran. Some clones are missing from TCRdb's copy, which holds only in-frame ones; the method was immunoSEQ multiplex PCR. The sample carries fewer than 200,000 clones, around 75% recorded once. Sequences were obtained from PBMCs. These TCRs come from a man aged 18 to 30 in good health and CMV-seronegative.

This CDR3 is CASGLAEPTDTQYF. DNA for the CDR3: TGTGCCAGCGGACTAGCGGAGCCAACAGATACGCAGTATTTT. This chain joins TRBV7-2 and TRBJ2-3, with TRBD2 matching over 10 bases. The CDR3 spans 14 residues. Germline V gene sequence: CDR1 SGHTA, CDR2 FQGNSA. Germline trimming cut 8 bases from V and 3 bases from J; bases unmatched to any gene: 5.

The chain links TRBV27 to TRBJ2-3; 11 nucleotides agree with TRBD2. The CDR3 is 15 residues long. V shed 6 bases, J shed 5 bases, and the junction held 7 bases outside the gene matches. CDR1 and CDR2 (germline): MNHEY, SMNVEV (reference sequence). CDR3 in DNA: TGTGCCAGCAGCCCTACTAGCGGGAGTGGAGATACGCAGTATTTT. Its translation is CASSPTSGSGDTQYF.

J is TRBJ2-7 and V is TRBV5-5; possibly TRBD1 for D (6 bases). Germline V lookup: CDR1 SGHKS, CDR2 YYEKEE (reference sequence). Trimming took 1 base from V and 3 from J, leaving 11 bases between them. The CDR3 contains 14 residues. This CDR3 reads CASSLSGDGYEQYF. The CDR3, as DNA: TGTGCCAGCAGCTTGTCAGGGGACGGCTACGAGCAGTACTTC.

The chain links TRBV4-1 to TRBJ2-7; 8 bases agree with TRBD2. V trimming: 4 bases; J trimming: 7 bases; junction bases outside the gene matches: 6. The CDR3 is 13 residues long. CDR1 is MGHRA and CDR2 is YSYEKL in the germline V gene. CDR3 bases: TGCGCCAGCAGCCGCGGGGGGCCAAGGGAGCAGTACTTC. It codes for CASSRGGPREQYF.

The chain employs TRBV2 and TRBJ2-7; weak D call: TRBD1 (6 bases). V was cut by 6 bases and J by 2 bases, with 8 bases left in between. The CDR3 spans 12 residues. Germline CDR1 SNHLY, CDR2 FYNNEI. CDR3 nucleotide sequence: TGTGCCAGCAGACAGGGACCCTACGAGCAGTACTTC. It codes for CASRQGPYEQYF.

About this clone itself: An end of the junction differs from the germline gene, which may be a read error. The chain links TRBV6-4 to TRBJ2-7; 8 bases align to TRBD2. Per the germline V gene, CDR1 is MRHNA and CDR2 is SNTAGT. This CDR3 has 14 residues. The CDR3 region is CASSYSTSAYEQYF. The CDR3 coding sequence is TGTGCCAGCAGTTACTCGACTAGCGCCTACGAGCAGTACTTC.